The next 11 T cell receptor beta chains were all read from a single sample in a study of T cell repertoires in cytomegalovirus infection. Their recognized antigens are unknown. A single record per CDR3 protein comes from TCRdb applying MiXCR to the reads. The top ten hold 15% to 20% of the sample, which has roughly 500,000 distinct CDR3 sequences, about 33% seen once. The sample here was cultured PBMCs, taken from culture after CMV antigen stimulation. All receptors come from a human donor in good health (CMV status not recorded). Some clones in this sample may be carry-over from other donors' samples.

This sequence joins TRBV12-3 or TRBV12-4 and TRBJ1-2, with D tentatively TRBD1 (6 bases). The CDR3 extends over 14 amino acids. The V and J ends lost 6 bases and 5 bases respectively, with 16 bases between them. Here the CDR3 reads CASSRTGTLYGYTF. The CDR3 nucleotides are TGTGCCAGCAGCCGGACCGGGACACTATATGGCTACACCTTC.

This chain connects TRBV20-1 to TRBJ2-5; possibly TRBD2 for D (5 bases). The V gene lost 6 bases and the J gene lost 2 bases, with 22 bases spanning the gap. The CDR3 is made up of 16 amino acids. Germline V gene lookup returns CDR1 DFQATT and CDR2 SNEGSKA (reference sequence). The CDR3 region is CSARSVGVLFQETQYF. The CDR3 DNA reads as TGCAGTGCCCGGAGCGTCGGGGTCCTATTTCAAGAGACCCAGTACTTC.

This clonotype was seen only a few times. V and J are TRBV11-2 and TRBJ2-1; 8 positions agree with TRBD2. This CDR3 spans 12 amino acids. V was clipped by 5 bases and J by 16 bases; unmatched bases: 10. From germline, CDR1 is SGHAT and CDR2 FQNNGV. The CDR3 spells CASSPTGTRGFF. In DNA, the CDR3 is TGTGCCAGCAGCCCAACCGGGACTAGAGGTTTCTTC. Filled out from reference TRBV11-2 and TRBJ2-1, the complete variable domain reads EAGVAQSPRYKIIEKRQSVAFWCNPISGHATLYWYQQILGQGPKLLIQFQNNGVVDDSQLPKDRFSAERLKGVDSTLKIQPAKLEDSAVYLCASSPTGTRGFFGPGTRLTVL.

V is TRBV6-6 and J is TRBJ2-7, with TRBD1 matching 8 bases. The ends lost 4 bases at V and 9 bases at J; junction bases unmatched: 17. The V gene's germline CDR1 is MNHNY and CDR2 SVGAGI (reference sequence). The CDR3 is 16 amino acids. The CDR3 sequence is CASSSGTGRTQGVQYV. The CDR3 DNA reads TGTGCCAGCAGTTCCGGGACAGGAAGAACTCAGGGGGTGCAGTACGTC.

The table lists this clonotype with many counts. This chain joins TRBV12-3 or TRBV12-4 and TRBJ2-3; tentative D call: TRBD2 (6 bases). The CDR3 is 13 residues long. Trimming removed 7 bases at V and 8 bases at J, with 16 bases between. Here the CDR3 reads CASNPGGPGTQYF. The CDR3 coding sequence is TGTGCCAGCAATCCCGGGGGTCCAGGTACGCAGTATTTT.

The CDR3 region is CAISESTRKSEAFF. For the CDR3, the DNA is TGTGCCATCAGTGAGTCGACACGGAAGAGTGAAGCTTTCTTT. The rearrangement joins TRBV10-3 to TRBJ1-1; D unresolved. The CDR3 contains 14 residues. Trimming took 0 bases from V and 7 from J, leaving 12 bases between them. Looked up from germline, CDR1 is ENHRY and CDR2 is SYGVKD.

This chain joins TRBV30 and TRBJ2-1, with no clear D. Germline values: CDR1 GTSNPN, CDR2 SVGIG (reference sequence). The CDR3 sequence is 13 residues long. V was trimmed by 0 bases and J by 10 bases, leaving 13 bases between them. As DNA, the CDR3 is TGTGCCTGGAGTGTAATTGGAATGGGGGAGCAGTTCTTC. As protein: CAWSVIGMGEQFF.

This clonotype showed up many times. The V call is TRBV7-2, the J call TRBJ1-2, with D possibly TRBD1 on 5 matching bases. The CDR3 totals 16 residues. CDR1 SGHTA and CDR2 FQGNSA come from the germline V gene. With 5 bases removed from V and 7 bases from J, the gap between germline ends came to 23 bases. CDR3 nucleotide sequence: TGTGCCAGCAGCAAATCGAACCTCAGGGTTCTACTTGGCTACACCTTC. Protein: CASSKSNLRVLLGYTF.

The chain links TRBV10-3 to TRBJ1-1; 8 bases are shared with TRBD1. There are 14 residues in the CDR3. Germline loops: CDR1 ENHRY, CDR2 SYGVKD. The junction had 8 bases not matched to a gene; V was cut back by 11 bases and J by 0 bases. CDR3 bases: TGTGCCTCCAGGGGGCTAGGTCTGAACACTGAAGCTTTCTTT. Its translation is CASRGLGLNTEAFF.

This clonotype has more than one count but fewer than ten. The rearrangement joins TRBV7-8 to TRBJ2-2; 11 positions agree with TRBD2. The trim removed 1 base at V and 3 bases at J, leaving 4 bases unmatched. There are 17 residues in the CDR3. CDR1 is SGHVS, CDR2 FQNEAQ, per germline. The CDR3, as DNA: TGTGCCAGCAGCTTAGGTGGGACTAGCGGCCACACCGGGGAGCTGTTTTTT. Protein product: CASSLGGTSGHTGELFF.

This sequence joins TRBV12-3 or TRBV12-4 and TRBJ1-6; D ambiguous. This CDR3 contains 13 residues. Trimming pared 6 bases from V and 10 bases from J, leaving 13 bases between. The CDR3 protein is CASSPGSESPLHF. The CDR3 DNA sequence: TGTGCCAGCAGCCCCGGGAGCGAGTCACCCCTCCACTTT.